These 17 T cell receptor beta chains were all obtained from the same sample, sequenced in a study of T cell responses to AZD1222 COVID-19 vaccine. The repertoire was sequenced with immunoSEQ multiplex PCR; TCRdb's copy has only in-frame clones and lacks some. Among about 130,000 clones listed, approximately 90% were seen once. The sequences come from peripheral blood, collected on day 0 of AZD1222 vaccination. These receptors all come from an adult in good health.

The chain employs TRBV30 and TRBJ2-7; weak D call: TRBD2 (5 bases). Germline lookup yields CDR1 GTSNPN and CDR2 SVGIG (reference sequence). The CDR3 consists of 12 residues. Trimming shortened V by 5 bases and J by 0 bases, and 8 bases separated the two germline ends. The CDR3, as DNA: TGTGCCTGGGGGAGAACCTCCTACGAGCAGTACTTC. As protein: CAWGRTSYEQYF.

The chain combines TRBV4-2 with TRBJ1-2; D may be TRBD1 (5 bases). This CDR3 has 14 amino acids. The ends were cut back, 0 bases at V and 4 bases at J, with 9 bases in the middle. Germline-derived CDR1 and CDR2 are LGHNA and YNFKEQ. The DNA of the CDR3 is TGTGCCAGCAGCCAAGACCGGGGCCTCTATGGCTACACCTTC. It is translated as CASSQDRGLYGYTF.

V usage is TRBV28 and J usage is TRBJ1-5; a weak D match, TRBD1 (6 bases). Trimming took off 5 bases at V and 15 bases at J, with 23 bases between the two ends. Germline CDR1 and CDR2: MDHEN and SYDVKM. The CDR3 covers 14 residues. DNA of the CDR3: TGTGCCAGCAGTCCCTGGTCGGGACACCAGGATTTGCATTTT. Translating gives CASSPWSGHQDLHF.

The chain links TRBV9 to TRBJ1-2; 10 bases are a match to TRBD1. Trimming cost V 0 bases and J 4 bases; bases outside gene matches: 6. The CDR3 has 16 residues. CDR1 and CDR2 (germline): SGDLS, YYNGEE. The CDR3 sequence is CASSVGAGQGGYGYTF. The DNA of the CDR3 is TGTGCCAGCAGCGTAGGAGCCGGACAGGGGGGCTATGGCTACACCTTC.

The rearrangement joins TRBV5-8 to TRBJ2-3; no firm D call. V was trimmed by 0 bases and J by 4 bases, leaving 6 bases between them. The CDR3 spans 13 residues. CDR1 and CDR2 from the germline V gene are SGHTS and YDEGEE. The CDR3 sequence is CASSLGIADTQYF. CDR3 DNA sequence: TGTGCCAGCAGCTTGGGAATCGCAGATACGCAGTATTTT.

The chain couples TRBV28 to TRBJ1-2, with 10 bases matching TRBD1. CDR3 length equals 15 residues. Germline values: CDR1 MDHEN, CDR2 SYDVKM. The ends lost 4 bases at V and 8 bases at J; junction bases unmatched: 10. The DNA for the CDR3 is TGTGCCAGCAGTTCCCCGGGACAGGGGAAGGAAGGCTACACCTTC. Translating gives CASSSPGQGKEGYTF.

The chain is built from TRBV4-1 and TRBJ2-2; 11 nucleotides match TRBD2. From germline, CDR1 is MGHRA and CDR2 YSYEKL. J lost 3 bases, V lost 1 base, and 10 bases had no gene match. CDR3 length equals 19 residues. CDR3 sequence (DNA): TGCGCCAGCAGCCAAGCCCCGCTAGCGGGGGGCCTGGACACCGGGGAGCTGTTTTTT. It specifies CASSQAPLAGGLDTGELFF.

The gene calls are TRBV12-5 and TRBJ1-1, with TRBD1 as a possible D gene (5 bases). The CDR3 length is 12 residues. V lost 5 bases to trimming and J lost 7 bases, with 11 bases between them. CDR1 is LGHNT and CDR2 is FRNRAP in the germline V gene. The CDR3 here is CASGPDSFEAFF. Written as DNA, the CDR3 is TGTGCTAGTGGTCCTGACAGCTTTGAAGCTTTCTTT.

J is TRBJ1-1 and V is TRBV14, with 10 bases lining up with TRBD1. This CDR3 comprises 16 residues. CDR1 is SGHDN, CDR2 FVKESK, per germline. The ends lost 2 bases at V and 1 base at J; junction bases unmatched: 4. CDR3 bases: TGTGCCAGCAGCCAAAGGGACAGGGGTGCGAACACTGAAGCTTTCTTT. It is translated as CASSQRDRGANTEAFF.

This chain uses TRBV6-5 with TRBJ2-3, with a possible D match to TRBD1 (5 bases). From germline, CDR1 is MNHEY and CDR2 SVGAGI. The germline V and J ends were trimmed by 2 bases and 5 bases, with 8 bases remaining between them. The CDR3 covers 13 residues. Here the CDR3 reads CASSYTRVDTQYF. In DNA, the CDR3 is TGTGCCAGCAGTTACACCAGGGTAGATACGCAGTATTTT.

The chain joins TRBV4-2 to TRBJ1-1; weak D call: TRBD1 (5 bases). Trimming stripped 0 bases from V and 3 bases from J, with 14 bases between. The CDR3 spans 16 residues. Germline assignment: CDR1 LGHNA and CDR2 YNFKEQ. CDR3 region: CASSQDPGGGDTEAFF. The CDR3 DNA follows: TGTGCCAGCAGCCAAGATCCCGGGGGGGGAGACACTGAAGCTTTCTTT.

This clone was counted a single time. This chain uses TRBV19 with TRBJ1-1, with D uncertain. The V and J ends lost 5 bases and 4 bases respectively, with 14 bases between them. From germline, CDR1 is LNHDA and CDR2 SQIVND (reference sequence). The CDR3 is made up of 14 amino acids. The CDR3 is CASSSRPRGTEAFF. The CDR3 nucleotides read TGTGCCAGTAGTTCCAGACCCCGGGGCACTGAAGCTTTCTTT.

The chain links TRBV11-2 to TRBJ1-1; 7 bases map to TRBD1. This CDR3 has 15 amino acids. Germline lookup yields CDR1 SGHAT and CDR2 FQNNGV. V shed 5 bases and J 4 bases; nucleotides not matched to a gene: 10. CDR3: CASSPQTGVGTEAFF. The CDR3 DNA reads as TGTGCCAGCAGCCCCCAAACAGGGGTGGGCACTGAAGCTTTCTTT. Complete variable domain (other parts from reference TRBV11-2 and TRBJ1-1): EAGVAQSPRYKIIEKRQSVAFWCNPISGHATLYWYQQILGQGPKLLIQFQNNGVVDDSQLPKDRFSAERLKGVDSTLKIQPAKLEDSAVYLCASSPQTGVGTEAFFGQGTRLTVV.

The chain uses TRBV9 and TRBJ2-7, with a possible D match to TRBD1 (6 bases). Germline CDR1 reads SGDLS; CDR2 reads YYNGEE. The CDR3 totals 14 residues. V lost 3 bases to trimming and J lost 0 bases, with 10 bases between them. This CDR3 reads CASSAQGYSYEQYF. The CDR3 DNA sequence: TGTGCCAGCAGCGCACAGGGCTACTCCTACGAGCAGTACTTC.

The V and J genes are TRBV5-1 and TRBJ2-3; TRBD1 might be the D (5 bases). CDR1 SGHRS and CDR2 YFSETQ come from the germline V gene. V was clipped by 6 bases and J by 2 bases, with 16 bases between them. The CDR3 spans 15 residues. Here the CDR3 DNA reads TGCGCCAGCAAATCTCTCCAGACAGTCACAGATACGCAGTATTTT. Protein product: CASKSLQTVTDTQYF.

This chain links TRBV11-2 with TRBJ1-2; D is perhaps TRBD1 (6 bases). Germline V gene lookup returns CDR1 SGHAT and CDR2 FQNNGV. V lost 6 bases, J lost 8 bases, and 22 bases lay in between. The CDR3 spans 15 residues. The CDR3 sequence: CASRGLRWGARGYTF. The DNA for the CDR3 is TGTGCCAGCAGGGGCCTGAGGTGGGGGGCGCGGGGCTACACCTTC. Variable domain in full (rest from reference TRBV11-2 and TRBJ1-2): EAGVAQSPRYKIIEKRQSVAFWCNPISGHATLYWYQQILGQGPKLLIQFQNNGVVDDSQLPKDRFSAERLKGVDSTLKIQPAKLEDSAVYLCASRGLRWGARGYTFGSGTRLTVV.

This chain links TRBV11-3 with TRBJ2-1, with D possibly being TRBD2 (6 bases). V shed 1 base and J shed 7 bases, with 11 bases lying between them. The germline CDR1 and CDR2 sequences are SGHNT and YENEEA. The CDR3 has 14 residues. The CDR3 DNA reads TGTGCCAGCAGCTTAGGGCTAGCGCGGAATGAGCAGTTCTTC. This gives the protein CASSLGLARNEQFF. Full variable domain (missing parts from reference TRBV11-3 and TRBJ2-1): EAGVVQSPRYKIIEKKQPVAFWCNPISGHNTLYWYLQNLGQGPELLIRYENEEAVDDSQLPKDRFSAERLKGVDSTLKIQPAELGDSAVYLCASSLGLARNEQFFGPGTRLTVL.